This passage covers 3 T cell receptor beta chains from one sample sequenced in a study of shared clonotypes between healthy human individuals. The naive CD8 subset, CD45RO-negative cells positively selected for CCR7, excluded terminally differentiated effector memory CD45RA+ cells. This table comes from immunoSEQ multiplex PCR, and its TCRdb copy is limited to in-frame clones, with some not included. The sample has over 800,000 clones, 80% to 95% seen once. The specimen was naive CD8+ T cells sorted from blood. Every receptor here comes from a man aged 25-40 years in good health.

The V call is TRBV27, the J call TRBJ2-1; D not certain. The V gene lost 5 bases and the J gene lost 7 bases, with 12 bases spanning the gap. Germline loops: CDR1 MNHEY, CDR2 SMNVEV (reference sequence). This CDR3 region has 13 residues. CDR3 DNA: TGTGCCAGCAGTCCCGCGGAGATGAATGAGCAGTTCTTC. This translates into CASSPAEMNEQFF.

J is TRBJ2-3 and V is TRBV5-4; D not resolved. Germline CDR1 reads SGHNT; CDR2 reads YYREEE (reference sequence). The V gene lost 0 bases and the J gene lost 2 bases, with 4 bases spanning the gap. There are 13 residues in the CDR3. CDR3: CASSLDSTDTQYF. For the CDR3, the DNA is TGTGCCAGCAGCTTGGACTCCACAGATACGCAGTATTTT.

The rearrangement links TRBV7-6 to TRBJ1-2, with 7 bases matching TRBD1. The CDR3 is 14 residues long. Germline CDR1 and CDR2: SGHVS and FNYEAQ. J gave up 5 bases and V 0 bases, and 3 bases lay outside the gene matches. CDR3 protein: CASSLASTGYGYTF. The CDR3 bases are TGTGCCAGCAGCTTAGCGTCGACAGGGTATGGCTACACCTTC. The complete variable domain, with remaining parts taken from reference TRBV7-6 and TRBJ1-2, reads GAGVSQSPRYKVTKRGQDVALRCDPISGHVSLYWYRQALGQGPEFLTYFNYEAQQDKSGLPNDRFSAERPEGSISTLTIQRTEQRDSAMYRCASSLASTGYGYTFGSGTRLTVV.